Following are 13 T cell receptor beta chains from one sample sequenced in a study of cytomegalovirus exposure and HLA in healthy donors. With 60 Vbeta and 13 Jbeta primers, the PCR was carried out. Clones were read by immunoSEQ multiplex PCR, and TCRdb kept only the in-frame ones, dropping some. Here the sample spans roughly 190,000 clones, around four fifths being singletons. Sequencing input: PBMCs. Receptor source: a woman aged 45-65 years in good health and CMV-seropositive.

The chain links TRBV7-9 to TRBJ1-4, with a tentative D call TRBD1 (6 bases). Trimming shortened V by 5 bases and J by 6 bases, and 19 bases separated the two germline ends. The V gene's germline CDR1 is SEHNR and CDR2 FQNEAQ (reference sequence). The CDR3 is 16 amino acids. The CDR3 DNA reads TGTGCCAGCAGCACCCCCCGCGGACAGTATGATGAAAAACTGTTTTTT. As protein: CASSTPRGQYDEKLFF.

The rearrangement links TRBV11-2 to TRBJ2-2, with D possibly being TRBD2 (7 bases). The CDR3 runs 14 residues. Trimming removed 5 bases from V and 6 bases from J, with 13 bases in between. CDR1 is SGHAT and CDR2 is FQNNGV in the germline V gene. For the CDR3, the DNA is TGTGCCAGCAGCAGAGGGGGGGCGGCCGGGGAGCTGTTTTTT. Amino acid sequence: CASSRGGAAGELFF.

The CDR3 region is CAWSVSGGTGELFF. CDR3 bases: TGTGCCTGGAGCGTTTCAGGGGGGACCGGGGAGCTGTTTTTT. The rearrangement uses TRBV30 and TRBJ2-2, with a weak D call TRBD1 (7 bases). Germline-derived CDR1 and CDR2 are GTSNPN and SVGIG (reference sequence). The CDR3 extends over 14 amino acids. Trimming pared 3 bases from V and 5 bases from J, leaving 13 bases between.

The V call is TRBV11-2, the J call TRBJ2-7; tentatively, D is TRBD2 (5 bases). The germline V gene encodes CDR1 SGHAT and CDR2 FQNNGV. V dropped 4 bases and J dropped 0 bases, with 13 bases sitting between them. This CDR3 contains 15 residues. The CDR3 coding sequence is TGTGCCAGCAGCTCTGGCCCGGACTCCTCCTACGAGCAGTACTTC. It encodes CASSSGPDSSYEQYF.

The chain employs TRBV23-1 and TRBJ1-2; D gene ambiguous. TRBV23-1 is marked as an open reading frame, function uncertain. The V gene lost 4 bases and the J gene lost 4 bases, with 19 bases spanning the gap. The CDR3 totals 16 residues. The CDR3 is CASSPPGEEGGYGYTF. In nucleotides, the CDR3 is TGCGCCAGCAGTCCTCCCGGAGAGGAGGGAGGCTATGGCTACACCTTC.

The chain uses TRBV29-1 and TRBJ2-2, with TRBD2 identical over 7 bases. Germline-derived CDR1 and CDR2 are SQVTM and ANQGSEA. V shed 6 bases, J shed 7 bases, and the junction held 5 bases outside the gene matches. The CDR3 has 12 amino acids. The CDR3 DNA follows: TGCAGCGTCGGGGGGATGGGCGGGGAGCTGTTTTTT. Residues: CSVGGMGGELFF.

CDR3 protein: CASSMGQGNQPQHF. CDR3 nucleotide sequence: TGTGCCAGCAGTATGGGACAGGGAAATCAGCCCCAGCATTTT. This chain links TRBV6-5 with TRBJ1-5; 9 bases match TRBD1. This CDR3 has 14 amino acids. V lost 5 bases and J lost 4; bases outside the gene matches: 3. Germline V gene data show CDR1 as MNHEY and CDR2 as SVGAGI.

The CDR3 here is CASSLGTGGFADTQYF. CDR3 nucleotide sequence: TGTGCCAGCAGCTTAGGGACAGGGGGCTTTGCAGATACGCAGTATTTT. This sequence joins TRBV7-6 and TRBJ2-3, with 11 bases identical to TRBD1. The CDR3 has 16 amino acids. Germline CDR1 and CDR2: SGHVS and FNYEAQ. J lost 4 bases, V lost 1 base, and 4 bases had no gene match.

The rearrangement joins TRBV5-8 to TRBJ2-7; D perhaps matches TRBD2 (5 bases). Per germline, CDR1 SGHTS and CDR2 YDEGEE. Trimming removed 0 bases from V and 0 bases from J, with 13 bases in between. CDR3 length: 16 amino acids. CDR3 DNA: TGTGCCAGCAGCTTGGCGCCGGACTGGAGCTCCTACGAGCAGTACTTC. Its translation is CASSLAPDWSSYEQYF. Together with reference TRBV5-8 and TRBJ2-7, the CDR3 gives the full variable domain: EAGVTQSPTHLIKTRGQQATLRCSPISGHTSVYWYQQALGLGLQFLLWYDEGEERNRGNFPPRFSGRQFPNYSSELNVNALELEDSALYLCASSLAPDWSSYEQYFGPGTRLTVT.

This clone was observed a single time. V gene TRBV27 combines with J gene TRBJ1-2, with a weak D call TRBD1 (6 bases). The CDR3 consists of 13 residues. The germline CDR1 and CDR2 sequences are MNHEY and SMNVEV (reference sequence). V was clipped by 2 bases and J by 6 bases, with 10 bases between them. This CDR3 reads CASSLRGGDGYTF. The CDR3 nucleotides read TGTGCCAGCAGTTTAAGGGGGGGAGATGGCTACACCTTC.

The V gene is TRBV28, the J gene TRBJ1-4; perhaps TRBD1 as D (5 bases). The CDR3 has 15 amino acids. Trimming pared 5 bases from V and 4 bases from J, leaving 14 bases between. CDR1 MDHEN and CDR2 SYDVKM come from the germline V gene. CDR3 sequence (DNA): TGTGCCAGCAGTCCCCCGACAGAAAGTAATGAAAAACTGTTTTTT. It encodes CASSPPTESNEKLFF.

This clone showed up just a few times. The chain recombines TRBV4-3 with TRBJ1-4; D remains ambiguous. Germline CDR1 reads LGHNA; CDR2 reads YSLEER. The CDR3 extends over 14 amino acids. Trimming took off 4 bases at V and 6 bases at J, with 12 bases between the two ends. In nucleotides, the CDR3 is TGCGCCAGCAGCCGTTCGGTTATAGATGAAAAACTGTTTTTT. It specifies CASSRSVIDEKLFF.

J is TRBJ2-1 and V is TRBV6-1; TRBD1 aligns across 10 bases. Germline V gene data show CDR1 as MNHNS and CDR2 as SASEGT. The CDR3 is 16 residues long. The junction had 7 bases not matched to a gene; V was cut back by 2 bases and J by 6 bases. DNA of the CDR3: TGTGCCAGCAGTGAAAGGTGGACAGGGGGGGTCAATGAGCAGTTCTTC. Its protein is CASSERWTGGVNEQFF.